The 17 T cell receptor beta chains below were found in one sample sequenced in a study of T-cell reconstitution after alpha-beta-depleted transplantation in children. As it was prepared, the TCRbeta library received unique molecular identifiers. TCRdb reprocessed the PCR reads via MiXCR and lists one record per CDR3 protein. The sample has hundreds of thousands of distinct CDR3 sequences, around 14% seen once. The source material was PBMCs, sampled before TCRalphabeta/CD19-depleted stem cell transplant. The receptors derive from a girl aged 2 to 9 with congenital amegakaryocytic thrombocytopenia, due to receive a stem cell transplant.

This clonotype occurred many times. The rearrangement links TRBV20-1 to TRBJ2-3; 11 bases line up with TRBD2. CDR3 length equals 14 residues. The J segment lost 2 bases and the V segment lost 6 bases, leaving 4 bases of the junction unmatched. Germline V lookup: CDR1 DFQATT, CDR2 SNEGSKA (reference sequence). The chain's CDR3 is CSAGTSGYTDTQYF. Here the CDR3 DNA reads TGCAGTGCCGGGACTAGCGGATACACAGATACGCAGTATTTT.

This clonotype was seen only a few times. The V and J genes are TRBV7-2 and TRBJ2-7; D not resolved. V lost 3 bases to trimming and J lost 7 bases, with 7 bases between them. Germline CDR1 is SGHTA and CDR2 is FQGNSA. The CDR3 extends over 11 amino acids. CDR3 loop: CASSFREEQYF. CDR3 bases: TGTGCCAGCAGCTTCCGAGAGGAGCAGTACTTC.

This clonotype was counted only a few times. This rearrangement joins TRBV15 to TRBJ1-6; D may be TRBD1 (6 bases). Trimming left V 0 bases short and J 13 bases short, with 13 bases between. Germline CDR1 LNHNV, CDR2 YYDKDF (reference sequence). This CDR3 contains 14 residues. CDR3 nucleotide sequence: TGTGCCACCAGCAGAGATTGGGGGGACATCCCCCTCCACTTT. It specifies CATSRDWGDIPLHF. Full variable domain (remainder filled in from reference TRBV15 and TRBJ1-6): DAMVIQNPRYQVTQFGKPVTLSCSQTLNHNVMYWYQQKSSQAPKLLFHYYDKDFNNEADTPDNFQSRRPNTSFCFLDIRSPGLGDTAMYLCATSRDWGDIPLHFGNGTRLTVT.

In this sample, this clonotype turned up a few times. A much larger clone lies a single base off, so this may be a read error. CDR3 protein: CASSLQAGSYEQYF. The CDR3 DNA follows: TGTGCCAGCAGCTTACAAGCGGGCTCCTACGAGCAGTACTTC. The rearrangement uses TRBV7-9 and TRBJ2-7; tentative D call: TRBD2 (6 bases). V was shortened by 2 bases and J by 0 bases, with 8 bases between the two germline ends. Germline CDR1 is SEHNR and CDR2 is FQNEAQ (reference sequence). The CDR3 runs 14 residues.

This clonotype occurred many times. This chain links TRBV10-3 with TRBJ1-2, with D hard to call. The CDR3 is made up of 11 amino acids. V lost 4 bases and J lost 8, with 8 bases in between. From germline, CDR1 is ENHRY and CDR2 SYGVKD. DNA of the CDR3: TGTGCCATCAGTGTCCGAAGAGGCTACACCTTC. As protein: CAISVRRGYTF.

This clonotype was recorded many times. The V call is TRBV12-3 or TRBV12-4, the J call TRBJ2-1, with unresolved D. The V gene lost 2 bases and the J gene lost 8 bases, with 10 bases spanning the gap. The CDR3 contains 13 residues. In DNA, the CDR3 is TGTGCCAGCAGTTTACGAGTCGCGGATGAGCAGTTCTTC. Its translation is CASSLRVADEQFF.

The V call is TRBV20-1, the J call TRBJ2-7, with 9 bases identical to TRBD1. Germline V gene sequence: CDR1 DFQATT, CDR2 SNEGSKA (reference sequence). CDR3 size: 14 residues. V gave up 6 bases and J gave up 7 bases; unmatched junction bases: 13. CDR3 loop: CSAPPTTGGGEQYF. CDR3 nucleotides: TGCAGTGCCCCGCCCACGACAGGGGGTGGGGAGCAGTACTTC.

This clonotype has more than one count but fewer than ten. J is TRBJ2-7 and V is TRBV6-5; D may be TRBD2 (6 bases). The length of the CDR3 is 15 residues. Germline V gene lookup returns CDR1 MNHEY and CDR2 SVGAGI. The ends were cut back, 2 bases at V and 2 bases at J, with 13 bases in the middle. This CDR3 reads CASSYGAGIAYEQYF. DNA of the CDR3: TGTGCCAGCAGTTACGGGGCGGGAATAGCCTACGAGCAGTACTTC.

The table lists this clonotype with many counts. The J gene is TRBJ1-2, the V gene TRBV20-1; 10 bases are a match to TRBD1. In germline, CDR1 is DFQATT, CDR2 SNEGSKA (reference sequence). After removal of 6 bases from V and 4 bases from J, the junction contained 5 bases not matched to a gene. The CDR3 is 13 residues long. CDR3 sequence: CSASDRGSYGYTF. The CDR3 region has the DNA TGCAGTGCGTCGGACAGGGGGTCCTATGGCTACACCTTC.

In this sample, this clonotype turned up many times. The chain links TRBV7-9 to TRBJ2-1; 7 nucleotides line up with TRBD2. The CDR3 consists of 14 residues. From germline, CDR1 is SEHNR and CDR2 FQNEAQ (reference sequence). V lost 6 bases and J lost 5; bases outside the gene matches: 7. The CDR3 DNA follows: TGTGCCAGCAGGCTGCTGGGGAGGGACAATGAGCAGTTCTTC. Encoded protein: CASRLLGRDNEQFF.

About this clonotype itself: At one end the junction does not follow the germline gene, possibly because of a read error. The rearrangement uses TRBV5-1 and TRBJ2-5; possibly TRBD1 for D (6 bases). CDR3 length equals 13 residues. Germline assignment: CDR1 SGHRS and CDR2 YFSETQ. This CDR3 reads CARRALGAETQYF. The CDR3 DNA sequence: TGCGCCCGCAGGGCTCTGGGGGCAGAGACCCAGTACTTC. Variable domain in full (rest from reference TRBV5-1 and TRBJ2-5): KAGVTQTPRYLIKTRGQQVTLSCSPISGHRSVSWYQQTPGQGLQFLFEYFSETQRNKGNFPGRFSGRQFSNSRSEMNVSTLELGDSALYLCARRALGAETQYFGPGTRLLVL.

This clonotype was counted many times. The chain combines TRBV15 with TRBJ2-3; unclear D gene. V gave up 0 bases and J gave up 7 bases, with 8 bases separating them. The CDR3 is made up of 13 amino acids. Germline values: CDR1 LNHNV, CDR2 YYDKDF (reference sequence). For the CDR3, the DNA is TGTGCCACCAGCAGAGAGGAACAGAATACGCAGTATTTT. Translating it yields CATSREEQNTQYF.

This clonotype was seen ten or more times. This rearrangement joins TRBV7-2 to TRBJ2-1; the D is unclear. Germline CDR1 is SGHTA and CDR2 is FQGNSA. CDR3 length: 15 residues. V lost 0 bases to trimming and J lost 6 bases, with 12 bases between them. DNA of the CDR3: TGTGCCAGCAGCTTAGCGCTGTTCAGCCTCAATGAGCAGTTCTTC. This gives the protein CASSLALFSLNEQFF.

There are many counts of this clonotype. The chain carries TRBV9 and TRBJ1-6; TRBD1 is a possible D gene (5 bases). Trimming removed 4 bases from V and 0 bases from J, with 14 bases in between. Per germline, CDR1 SGDLS and CDR2 YYNGEE. The CDR3 is made up of 17 amino acids. The DNA of the CDR3 is TGTGCCAGCAGCCCGACAGTCTTCAGCTCCTATAATTCACCCCTCCACTTT. Amino acids: CASSPTVFSSYNSPLHF.

This clonotype occurred a few times. The rearrangement links TRBV12-5 to TRBJ1-2; D is uncertain. CDR1 and CDR2 (germline): LGHNT, FRNRAP. This CDR3 has 14 residues. V was trimmed by 3 bases and J by 4 bases, leaving 12 bases between them. The CDR3 nucleotides read TGTGCTAGTGGTTTTACCGTTCCTCCCTATGGCTACACCTTC. Protein sequence: CASGFTVPPYGYTF.

The chain has TRBV5-1 and TRBJ2-1, with TRBD2 identical over 7 bases. The CDR3 totals 15 residues. Germline V gives CDR1 SGHRS, CDR2 YFSETQ. After removal of 2 bases from V and 7 bases from J, the junction contained 9 bases not matched to a gene. The CDR3 loop reads CASSLAGPTKNEQFF. The CDR3, as DNA: TGCGCCAGCAGCTTAGCGGGACCCACGAAGAATGAGCAGTTCTTC.

For this clonotype: The junction shows a germline mismatch at one end, possibly a read error. The V and J genes are TRBV20-1 and TRBJ2-1, with 8 bases that match TRBD2. This CDR3 contains 15 residues. Germline CDR1 DFQATT, CDR2 SNEGSKA (reference sequence). CDR3 loop: CCAYKRERPYNEQFF. Here the CDR3 DNA reads TGCTGTGCCTACAAGCGGGAGCGACCCTACAATGAGCAGTTCTTC.